This T cell receptor beta chain stems from a study of blood T cell repertoires in COVID-19. The overall study: Whether acute or convalescent, the COVID-19 samples came from the United States, Italy and Spain.

Residents of around 24 US areas, aged roughly 18 to 89 years, made up the participants. All recovered Cohort 3 donors got two negative PCRs, got clearance, or saw symptom resolution. Using immunoSEQ multiplex PCR, the repertoire was profiled, and TCRdb retains in-frame clones only, with some absent. The data show a few hundred thousand clones, over 75% seen once. The ends lost 4 bases at V and 2 bases at J; junction bases unmatched: 3. The germline V gene has CDR1 SGHDT and CDR2 YYEEEE. The CDR3 spans 13 residues. The V gene is TRBV5-6, the J gene TRBJ2-7; 7 bases are a match to TRBD2. The TCR originated in a man aged 25 to 40 who had recovered from COVID-19. The sample was PBMCs or T cells enriched from blood (not recorded which). The CDR3 bases are TGTGCCAGCAGCGGGAGGGCCCCCTACGAGCAGTACTTC. Its protein product is CASSGRAPYEQYF. The full variable domain, its missing parts supplied by reference TRBV5-6 and TRBJ2-7, is DAGVTQSPTHLIKTRGQQVTLRCSPKSGHDTVSWYQQALGQGPQFIFQYYEEEERQRGNFPDRFSGHQFPNYSSELNVNALLLGDSALYLCASSGRAPYEQYFGPGTRLTVT.